Reported below is one TCR beta chain. The antigen is unknown. This entry comes from a study of blood T cells in healthy people across ages. The CDR3 consists of 14 residues. V lost 2 bases and J lost 4, with 11 bases in between. Germline V CDR1 and CDR2: SGHRS, YFSETQ. Alongside a J-beta primer mix, a sample-barcoded 5' primer served in a second PCR lasting about 7 to 11 cycles. Using its own MiXCR run on the 5' RACE reads, TCRdb lists one record per CDR3 protein. The data show roughly 1.9 million distinct CDR3 sequences, 35% to 50% seen once. Notes on the study in general: Diversity was higher, and naive CD4+ cells more numerous, in long-lived donors than in aged donors. Donor CMV status was unknown, possibly confounding expanded clonotype changes.

The receptor was isolated from a human donor in good health. Source material: blood. The genes are TRBV5-1 and TRBJ2-3; D is unclear. CDR3 sequence (DNA): TGCGCCAGCAGCTTCTCCATACTGTCAGATACGCAGTATTTT. This encodes CASSFSILSDTQYF. Full variable domain (missing parts from reference TRBV5-1 and TRBJ2-3): KAGVTQTPRYLIKTRGQQVTLSCSPISGHRSVSWYQQTPGQGLQFLFEYFSETQRNKGNFPGRFSGRQFSNSRSEMNVSTLELGDSALYLCASSFSILSDTQYFGPGTRLTVL.